This entry is about one T cell receptor beta chain. This clone was seen only once. What antigen it recognizes has not been identified. No base qualities exist here, and no much larger clone lies one base off it. The library was generated by the immunoSEQ multiplex PCR assay. For the multiplex PCR, a mixture combining 60 forward primers for TCR Vbeta segments and 13 reverse primers for TCR Jbeta segments was used. The CDR3 region of rearranged TCR beta genes was amplified from genomic DNA with a multiplex PCR assay. Amplified TCR beta libraries were sequenced as 87-base-pair reads on the Illumina HiSeq System. The authors' pipeline ran thus. Across the roughly 700 repertoires, a later analysis counted some 81 million unique TCR beta chains, 9.5 million to 13 million of which were shared by at least two donors. Raw reads were error-corrected and collapsed into unique sequences by a nearest-neighbor algorithm in which closely related sequences were merged to remove PCR and sequencing errors. Alignment of CDR3 sequences to IMGT reference sequences was used to assign V, D and J gene segments. For a sequence to be retained, at least a six-nucleotide match to both a V gene segment and a J gene segment was required. Rearrangements were called productive when the CDR3 lacked stop codons and stayed in frame with V and J; all others were non-productive. Following IMGT convention, CDR3 was defined as the stretch from the second conserved V-encoded cysteine to the conserved J-encoded phenylalanine. In an earlier analysis of more than 550 of the donors, sequences lacking an unambiguous match to a single V gene segment were excluded. In an earlier analysis of about 590 of the donors, a V segment was called functional when productive rearrangements were above 56.7%, and segregating when the standard deviation between donors exceeded 5%. A statistical classification framework was built to diagnose cytomegalovirus status from the catalog of TCR beta chain sequences. In a later analysis, TCR nucleotide sequences were compared against IMGT/GENE-DB human TR gene sequences so that V and J genes could be assigned. A later analysis assigned CDR3 sequences and most-parsimonious VDJ recombination scenarios with the TCRdist pipeline. In a later analysis, each TCR beta chain was defined by its CDR3 amino acid sequence together with its V-gene family, and reads lacking a unique V-gene family were excluded. A later analysis removed nearly 600 highly shared, low-generation-probability nucleotide sequences to deal with suspected cross-contamination and a sequencing artifact. In a later analysis, a clonal expansion index for each public chain was calculated from normalized within-repertoire ranks of inferred template counts. A later analysis computed generation probabilities with a VDJ recombination model fitted to out-of-frame rearrangements, and checked the results against IGoR. In a later analysis, hypergeometric tests were used to score TCR-TCR, TCR-HLA and TCR-CMV co-occurrence, with a repertoire-size bias correction applied to TCR pairs. In a later analysis, false discovery rates were estimated by permuting HLA or CMV assignments 20 times. In a later analysis, co-occurring TCRs were grouped using DBSCAN, with TCRdist sequence similarity added in when clustering inside HLA-allele-positive subsets. Repertoires with fewer than 30,000 or more than 120,000 public chains, plus five repertoires with anomalous nucleotide sharing, were excluded from co-occurrence clustering. Sourced from immuneACCESS, this table was stored by TCRdb with only in-frame sequences that have V and J called. A share of the clones is absent; for the studies checked, an unresolved V gene accounts for under half, and the remainder has no known explanation. V and J calls and clone size are copied from that table; D and trimming were computed from the DNA. The sample table shows approximately 160,000 clones, and roughly 84% are seen once. The ten top clones hold around 1.5% of the sample.

The cohort was made up of roughly 670 healthy bone marrow donors. At the time of sampling, all cohort members were nominally healthy, though unrecorded immune exposures were likely present. The donor tested CMV seronegative and was one of the 352 seronegative cohort members. Every donor gave a peripheral blood sample, and the peripheral blood mononuclear cells from that sample were used for TCR beta sequencing. Genomic DNA was extracted from the blood cell samples with the Qiagen DNeasy Blood Extraction Kit. This entry belongs to a study of cytomegalovirus exposure and HLA in healthy donors (dated by TCRdb to about 2017). In the study overall: According to an earlier analysis of a few hundred of the donors, about 179 million T cells yielded 120 million or so unique TCR beta sequences and around 300 Gb of sequence data. In a later genetic analysis, genome-wide SNP genotypes for about three fifths of the 666 donors were used, and that subset was treated as a discovery cohort. The study aimed to test whether cataloging public T cell receptors could reveal signatures of past pathogen exposure. Typing coverage varied by locus: roughly 620-640 donors for A, B, C, DRB1 and DQB1; around 560 for DQA1; nearly 610 for DPA1; some 470 for DPB1. Besides the first cohort of about 730 subjects, a separate validation cohort made up of some 110 different subjects was used. The T cell repertoires of about 700 subjects were profiled by immunosequencing and related to cytomegalovirus serostatus. An earlier analysis of 500 to 750 of the donors applied high-throughput TCR beta sequencing to assess whether each TCR beta V gene segment acted as functional or pseudogenic. In a later analysis, previously published TCR beta repertoires from several hundred donors were re-analyzed and high-resolution HLA genotyping was added so that TCR occurrence patterns could be studied. The study combined high-throughput TCR immunosequencing, statistical association of individual TCRs with disease status, and machine learning to predict cytomegalovirus infection status. Alongside the repertoire data, information on donor age, sex, ethnicity and CMV serostatus was compiled. On average, around 240,000 unique TCR beta nucleotide sequences were sequenced per donor among 350 to 400 genotyped donors of the cohort, with around 19% of those sequences being non-productive. HLA typing covered class I and class II loci at four-digit resolution. Of the 300 to 500 genotyped donors, 80% to 90% were placed in the genetic ancestry cluster associated with self-reported Caucasian donors. Rather than using new phenotypic data, the later analysis identified candidate immune exposures from TCR beta sequences and from how often those sequences occurred across donors. Roughly 5 DR-DQ haplotypes were handled as single units for association and clustering, since linkage in the cohort was strong. An early release that covered around 590 HLA-typed donors contained 250 to 350 gigabases of sequencing data and 85 million to 100 million unique TCR sequences. All discovery cohort repertoires had been generated on a single sequencing platform.

The paper as a whole reports these results and caveats: In a later analysis, HLA-associated TCR beta chains were found to be more clonally expanded and to have lower generation probabilities than equally common non-associated chains. According to a later analysis, parvovirus B19, influenza, CMV and Epstein-Barr virus appeared linked to several top co-occurrence clusters. The only immune exposure information available for the cohort was CMV serostatus. Because HLA typing was unavailable for some donors at each locus, only the typed subset was used in association tests. A total of 150 or so TCR beta chains were listed by the study as associated with cytomegalovirus. Broadly in line with IMGT annotations, most TCR beta V segments showed up in productive rearrangements about 87% or about 30% of the time in an earlier analysis of 587 of the donors. The presence/absence analyses assumed that sequencing depth was roughly uniform across donors, and that assumption may not be true. A further reported finding was that TCR beta sequences accurately predicted the HLA-A and HLA-B alleles for most subjects in the first cohort. The authors suggested that the approach could potentially be generalized to other disease states and immunological phenotypes. When HLA alleles, especially DR and DQ, strongly co-occurred, TCR associations were difficult to assign to individual alleles. According to a later genetic analysis, donors in an Asian-associated ancestry cluster had fewer N-insertions in productive TCRs than the approximately 610-donor mean. In a later analysis, most CMV-associated TCR beta chains were found to appear HLA-restricted, with HLA associations seemingly driven largely by CMV exposure. Some IMGT-functional V segments, including TRBV6-2 and TRBV6-3, could not be distinguished by the 87-base-pair reads and were therefore excluded. Across donors, most TCR sequences were observed very rarely, whereas some public TCRs were present in many individuals. In this cohort, only TCR beta chains were sequenced, and detectable features were limited by the absence of alpha or paired-chain data. Because counts were too low, about 18 rarely observed V segments, including chromosome 9 orphons, were excluded from the earlier analysis of a few hundred of the donors. At a false discovery rate of 0.05, a later analysis linked about 16,000 TCR beta sequences to specific HLA alleles. A group of highly shared sequence variants was considered likely to be a technical artifact of the sequencing pipeline. In vitro tests confirmed that a few of the cytomegalovirus-associated TCR beta chains recognize cytomegalovirus antigens. Correlated functional status among segregating V segments might be attributable to linkage disequilibrium, but an unknown experimental factor could not be ruled out. In a later genetic analysis, a missense DCLRE1C variant was associated with V-gene and J-gene trimming of TCR beta chains, and the association was replicated in an independent cohort. In both the original and validation cohorts, the classifier was reported to diagnose cytomegalovirus status with high specificity and sensitivity. A later analysis found that TCR association rates varied across HLA loci, with DRB1 alleles showing the most associated TCRs and HLA-C alleles the fewest.

V was cut back by 5 bases and J by 2 bases, leaving a gap of 6 bases between them. Reading the germline V gene gives CDR1 SGHRS and CDR2 YFSETQ. Measured from the cysteine to the phenylalanine, the CDR3 is 12 residues long. CDR3 DNA is the only sequence kept; it has 36 bases, read in frame from the first base. The TCR originated in a male donor in good health and CMV-seronegative. Sequenced input: PBMCs. The V and J segments used are TRBV5-1 and TRBJ2-3; the D segment cannot be called with confidence. The CDR3 in this case is CASRQFTDTQYF. The nucleotide sequence reads TGCGCCAGCAGACAGTTCACAGATACGCAGTATTTT.